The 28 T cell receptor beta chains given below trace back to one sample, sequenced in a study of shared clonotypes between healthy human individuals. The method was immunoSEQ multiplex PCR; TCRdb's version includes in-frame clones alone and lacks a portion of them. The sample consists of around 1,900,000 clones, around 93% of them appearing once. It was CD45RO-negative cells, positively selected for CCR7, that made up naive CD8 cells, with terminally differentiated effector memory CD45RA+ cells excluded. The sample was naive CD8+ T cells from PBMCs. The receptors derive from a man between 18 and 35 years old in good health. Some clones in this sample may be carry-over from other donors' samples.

In DNA, the CDR3 is TGTGCCAGCAGCCCTTCGGACAGGGCGGTTCACGAGCAGTACTTC. It encodes CASSPSDRAVHEQYF. The chain is built from TRBV9 and TRBJ2-7; 8 bases agree with TRBD1. Looked up from germline, CDR1 is SGDLS and CDR2 is YYNGEE. The ends lost 4 bases at V and 5 bases at J; junction bases unmatched: 11. The CDR3 has 15 amino acids.

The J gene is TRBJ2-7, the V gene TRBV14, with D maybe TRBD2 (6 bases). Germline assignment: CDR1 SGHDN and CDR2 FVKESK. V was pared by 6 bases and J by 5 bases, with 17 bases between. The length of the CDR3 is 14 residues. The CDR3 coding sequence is TGTGCCAGCAGATCGGGAGCCCCAATGGACGAGCAGTACTTC. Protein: CASRSGAPMDEQYF.

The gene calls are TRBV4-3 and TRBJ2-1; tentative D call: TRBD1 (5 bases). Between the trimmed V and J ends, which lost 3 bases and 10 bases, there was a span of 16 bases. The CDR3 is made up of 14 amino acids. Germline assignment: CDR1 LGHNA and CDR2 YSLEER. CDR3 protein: CASSHTRTSGEQFF. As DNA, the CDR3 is TGCGCCAGCAGCCACACACGGACCTCAGGGGAGCAGTTCTTC.

CDR3 in amino acids: CASSYGLAGHEQFF. The CDR3, as DNA: TGTGCCAGCAGTTACGGACTAGCGGGGCATGAGCAGTTCTTC. The gene calls are TRBV6-6 and TRBJ2-1, with 12 bases matching TRBD2. This CDR3 has 14 amino acids. With 2 bases clipped from V and 8 bases from J, the junction kept 1 base outside the gene matches. Per the germline V gene, CDR1 is MNHNY and CDR2 is SVGAGI (reference sequence).

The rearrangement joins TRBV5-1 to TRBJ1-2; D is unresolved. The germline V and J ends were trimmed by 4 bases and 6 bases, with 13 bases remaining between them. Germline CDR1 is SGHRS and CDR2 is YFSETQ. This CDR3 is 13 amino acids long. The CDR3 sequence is CASSPWVADGYTF. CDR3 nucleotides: TGCGCCAGCAGCCCTTGGGTCGCAGATGGCTACACCTTC.

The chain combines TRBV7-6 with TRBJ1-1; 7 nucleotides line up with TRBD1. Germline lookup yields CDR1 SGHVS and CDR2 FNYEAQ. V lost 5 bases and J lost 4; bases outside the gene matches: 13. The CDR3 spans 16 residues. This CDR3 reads CASSHGQGVGGTEAFF. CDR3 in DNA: TGTGCCAGCAGCCACGGTCAGGGGGTGGGGGGCACTGAAGCTTTCTTT. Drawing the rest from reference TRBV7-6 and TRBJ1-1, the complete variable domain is GAGVSQSPRYKVTKRGQDVALRCDPISGHVSLYWYRQALGQGPEFLTYFNYEAQQDKSGLPNDRFSAERPEGSISTLTIQRTEQRDSAMYRCASSHGQGVGGTEAFFGQGTRLTVV.

CDR3 sequence: CASSLRYYEQYF. Here the CDR3 DNA reads TGTGCCAGCAGCTTAAGGTACTACGAGCAGTACTTC. This chain connects TRBV11-2 to TRBJ2-7, with D unresolved. Trimming pared 2 bases from V and 3 bases from J, leaving 5 bases between. The CDR3 contains 12 residues. CDR1 is SGHAT, CDR2 FQNNGV, per germline. The complete variable domain, with remaining parts taken from reference TRBV11-2 and TRBJ2-7, reads EAGVAQSPRYKIIEKRQSVAFWCNPISGHATLYWYQQILGQGPKLLIQFQNNGVVDDSQLPKDRFSAERLKGVDSTLKIQPAKLEDSAVYLCASSLRYYEQYFGPGTRLTVT.

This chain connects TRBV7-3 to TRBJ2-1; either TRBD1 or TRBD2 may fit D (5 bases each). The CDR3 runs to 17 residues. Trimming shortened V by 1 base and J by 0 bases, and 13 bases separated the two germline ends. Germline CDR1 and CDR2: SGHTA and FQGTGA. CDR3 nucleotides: TGTGCCAGCAGCTTAATGGGACCCGAAAGCTCCTACAATGAGCAGTTCTTC. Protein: CASSLMGPESSYNEQFF.

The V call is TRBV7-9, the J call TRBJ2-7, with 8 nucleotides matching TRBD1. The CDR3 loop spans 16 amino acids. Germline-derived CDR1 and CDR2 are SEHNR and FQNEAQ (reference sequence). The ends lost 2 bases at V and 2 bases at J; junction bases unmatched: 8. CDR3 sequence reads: CASSLFKGTGAYEQYF. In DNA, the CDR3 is TGTGCCAGCAGCTTATTCAAAGGGACAGGAGCCTACGAGCAGTACTTC.

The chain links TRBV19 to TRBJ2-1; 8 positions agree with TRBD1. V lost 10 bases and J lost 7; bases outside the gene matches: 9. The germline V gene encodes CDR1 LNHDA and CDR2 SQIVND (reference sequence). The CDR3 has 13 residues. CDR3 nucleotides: TGTGCCACCCAGGGGGCAGGGGGTAATGAGCAGTTCTTC. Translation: CATQGAGGNEQFF.

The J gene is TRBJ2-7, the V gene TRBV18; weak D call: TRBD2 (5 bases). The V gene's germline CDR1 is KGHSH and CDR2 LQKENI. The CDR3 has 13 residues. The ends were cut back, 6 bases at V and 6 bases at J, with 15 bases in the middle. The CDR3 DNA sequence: TGTGCCAGCTCTCCGGGCCCCGGGATCGAGCAGTACTTC. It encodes CASSPGPGIEQYF.

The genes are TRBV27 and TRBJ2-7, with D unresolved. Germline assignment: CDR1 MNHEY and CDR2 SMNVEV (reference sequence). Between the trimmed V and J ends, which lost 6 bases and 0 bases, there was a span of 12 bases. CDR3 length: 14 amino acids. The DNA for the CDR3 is TGTGCCAGCAGCCTCTTTAGGACCTCCTACGAGCAGTACTTC. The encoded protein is CASSLFRTSYEQYF.

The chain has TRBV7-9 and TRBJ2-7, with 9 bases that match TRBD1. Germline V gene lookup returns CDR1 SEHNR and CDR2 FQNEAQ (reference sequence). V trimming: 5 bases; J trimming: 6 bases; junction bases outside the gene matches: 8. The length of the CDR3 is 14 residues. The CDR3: CASSLVTGGSEQYF. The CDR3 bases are TGTGCCAGCAGCCTCGTTACAGGGGGCTCCGAGCAGTACTTC.

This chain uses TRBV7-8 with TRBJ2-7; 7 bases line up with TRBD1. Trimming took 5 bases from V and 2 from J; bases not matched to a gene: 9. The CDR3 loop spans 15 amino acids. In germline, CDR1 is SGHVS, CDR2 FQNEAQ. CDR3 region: CASSQEGALAYEQYF. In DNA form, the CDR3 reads TGTGCCAGCAGCCAAGAGGGGGCGCTCGCCTACGAGCAGTACTTC.

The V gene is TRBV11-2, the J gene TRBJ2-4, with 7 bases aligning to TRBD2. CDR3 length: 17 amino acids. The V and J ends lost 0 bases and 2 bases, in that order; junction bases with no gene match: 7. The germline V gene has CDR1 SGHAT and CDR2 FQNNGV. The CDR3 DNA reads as TGTGCCAGCAGCTTAGATCCCCGACTAGCTCCCAAAAACATTCAGTACTTC. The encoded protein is CASSLDPRLAPKNIQYF.

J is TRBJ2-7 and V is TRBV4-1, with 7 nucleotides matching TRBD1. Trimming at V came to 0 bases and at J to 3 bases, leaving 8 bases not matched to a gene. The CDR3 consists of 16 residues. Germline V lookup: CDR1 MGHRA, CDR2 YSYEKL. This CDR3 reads CASSQDQGDTNYEQYF. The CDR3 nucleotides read TGCGCCAGCAGCCAAGATCAGGGGGACACTAACTACGAGCAGTACTTC.

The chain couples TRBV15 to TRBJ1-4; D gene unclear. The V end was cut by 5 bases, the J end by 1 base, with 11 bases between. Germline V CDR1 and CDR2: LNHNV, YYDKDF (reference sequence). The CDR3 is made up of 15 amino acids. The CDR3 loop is CATSDWTETNEKLFF. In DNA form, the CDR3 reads TGTGCCACCAGCGATTGGACTGAAACTAATGAAAAACTGTTTTTT.

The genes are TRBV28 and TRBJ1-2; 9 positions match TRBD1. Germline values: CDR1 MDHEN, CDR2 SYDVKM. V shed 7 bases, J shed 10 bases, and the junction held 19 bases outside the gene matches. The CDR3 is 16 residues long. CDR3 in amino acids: CASTRSTSDRGFYYTF. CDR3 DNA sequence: TGTGCCAGCACCCGGTCCACCTCGGACAGGGGATTTTACTACACCTTC.

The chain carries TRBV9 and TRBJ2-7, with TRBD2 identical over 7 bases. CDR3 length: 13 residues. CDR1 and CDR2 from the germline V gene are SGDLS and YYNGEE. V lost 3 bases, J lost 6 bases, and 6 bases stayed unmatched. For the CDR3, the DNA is TGTGCCAGCAGCGGTGGCAGGGAGGGCGAGCAGTACTTC. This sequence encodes CASSGGREGEQYF.

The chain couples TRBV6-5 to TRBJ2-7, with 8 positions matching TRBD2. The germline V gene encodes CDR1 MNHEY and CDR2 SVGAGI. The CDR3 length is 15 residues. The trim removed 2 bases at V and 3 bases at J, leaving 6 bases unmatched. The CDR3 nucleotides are TGTGCCAGCAGTTACAGGGGCGGGGGGATCTACGAGCAGTACTTC. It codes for CASSYRGGGIYEQYF.

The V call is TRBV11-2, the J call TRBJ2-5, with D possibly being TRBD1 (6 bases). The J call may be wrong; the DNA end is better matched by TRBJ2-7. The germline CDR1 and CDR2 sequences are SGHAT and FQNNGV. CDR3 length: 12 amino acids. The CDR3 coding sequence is TGTGCTATCCAGGGGCGCTCCTACGAGCAGTACTTC. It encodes CAIQGRSYEQYF.

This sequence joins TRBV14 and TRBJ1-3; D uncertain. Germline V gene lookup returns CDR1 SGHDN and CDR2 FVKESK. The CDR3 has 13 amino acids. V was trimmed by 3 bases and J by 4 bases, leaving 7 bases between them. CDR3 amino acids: CASSQGIGNTIYF. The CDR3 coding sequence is TGTGCCAGCAGCCAGGGGATCGGAAACACCATATATTTT.

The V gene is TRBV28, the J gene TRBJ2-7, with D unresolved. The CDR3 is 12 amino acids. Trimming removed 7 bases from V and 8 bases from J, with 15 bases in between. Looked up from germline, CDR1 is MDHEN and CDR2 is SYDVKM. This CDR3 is CASTTNSPQQYF. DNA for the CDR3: TGTGCCAGCACCACGAACAGTCCCCAGCAGTACTTC.

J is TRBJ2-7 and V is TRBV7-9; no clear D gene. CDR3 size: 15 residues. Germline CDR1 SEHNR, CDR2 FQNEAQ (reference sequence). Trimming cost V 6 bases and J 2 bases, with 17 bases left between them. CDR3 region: CASRSPGQEPYEQYF. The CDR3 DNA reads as TGTGCCAGCAGATCCCCCGGGCAGGAGCCCTACGAGCAGTACTTC.

Here the CDR3 reads CASSLGQGNSDYGYTF. The CDR3 coding sequence is TGTGCCAGCAGTTTAGGACAGGGGAATAGTGACTATGGCTACACCTTC. The rearrangement uses TRBV28 and TRBJ1-2; TRBD1 matches at 9 bases. V shed 2 bases and J 3 bases; nucleotides not matched to a gene: 7. The CDR3 length is 16 residues. Germline CDR1 and CDR2: MDHEN and SYDVKM.

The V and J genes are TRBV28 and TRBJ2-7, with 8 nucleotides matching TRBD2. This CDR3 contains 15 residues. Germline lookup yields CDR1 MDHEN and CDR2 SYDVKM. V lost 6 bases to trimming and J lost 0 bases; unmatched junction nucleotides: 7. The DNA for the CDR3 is TGTGCCAGCAGGATACCTAGCGGGTTCTCCTACGAGCAGTACTTC. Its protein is CASRIPSGFSYEQYF.

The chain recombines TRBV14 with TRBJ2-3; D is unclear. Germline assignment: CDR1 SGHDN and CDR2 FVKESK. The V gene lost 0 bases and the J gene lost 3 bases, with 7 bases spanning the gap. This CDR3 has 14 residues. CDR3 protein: CASSQEHRTDTQYF. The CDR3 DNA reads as TGTGCCAGCAGCCAAGAACACAGAACAGATACGCAGTATTTT.

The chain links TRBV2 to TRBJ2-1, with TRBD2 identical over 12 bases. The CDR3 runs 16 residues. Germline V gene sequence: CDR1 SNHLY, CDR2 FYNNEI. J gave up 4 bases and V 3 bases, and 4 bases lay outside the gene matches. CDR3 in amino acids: CASSESLAGGYNEQFF. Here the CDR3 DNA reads TGTGCCAGCAGTGAGTCCCTAGCGGGAGGGTACAATGAGCAGTTCTTC.